Presented here are 5 T cell receptor beta chains from one specimen sequenced in a study of cytomegalovirus exposure and HLA in healthy donors. Both 60 Vbeta primers and 13 Jbeta primers went into the PCR. TCRdb's copy holds only in-frame clones and misses some; the assay was immunoSEQ multiplex PCR. The sample shows 150,000 or so clones, around 79% of them seen only once. The specimen sequenced was PBMCs. Receptors originate from a man aged 25 to 40 in good health and CMV-seropositive.

This chain uses TRBV5-4 with TRBJ1-4, with D possibly matching TRBD1 (5 bases). The CDR3 consists of 15 residues. Germline V gene lookup returns CDR1 SGHNT and CDR2 YYREEE (reference sequence). V dropped 4 bases and J dropped 10 bases, with 20 bases sitting between them. The CDR3 nucleotides read TGTGCCAGCAGCGCAGATGGGGAGTTCGGGGGAAAACTGTTTTTT. This encodes CASSADGEFGGKLFF.

The rearrangement uses TRBV10-2 and TRBJ2-5; D ambiguous. The germline V gene encodes CDR1 WSHSY and CDR2 SAAADI. The germline V and J ends were trimmed by 0 bases and 5 bases, with 4 bases remaining between them. The length of the CDR3 is 12 residues. The CDR3 protein is CASSESRETQYF. The CDR3 DNA sequence: TGCGCCAGCAGTGAGTCGAGGGAGACCCAGTACTTC.

J is TRBJ1-5 and V is TRBV27, with a tentative D call TRBD1 (6 bases). CDR3 length equals 13 residues. The germline gives CDR1 MNHEY, CDR2 SMNVEV (reference sequence). V was pared by 1 base and J by 9 bases, with 10 bases between. The CDR3 is CASSLYRAPPQHF. DNA of the CDR3: TGTGCCAGCAGTTTATACAGGGCGCCGCCCCAGCATTTT.

The rearrangement uses TRBV2 and TRBJ1-4, with D unclear. The V end lost 1 base, the J end lost 3 bases, and 9 bases lay between the germline ends. Germline CDR1 reads SNHLY; CDR2 reads FYNNEI. CDR3 length: 15 amino acids. For the CDR3, the DNA is TGTGCCAGCAGTGAAGGGGCAGAACCTAATGAAAAACTGTTTTTT. This encodes CASSEGAEPNEKLFF.

For the CDR3, the DNA is TGCAGTGCGGGACTCCCTGACGAGCAGTACTTC. Translated: CSAGLPDEQYF. This chain joins TRBV20-1 and TRBJ2-5; D may be TRBD2 (6 bases). The DNA end is a closer match to TRBJ2-7, so the J assignment may be wrong. This CDR3 spans 11 amino acids. Germline CDR1 is DFQATT and CDR2 is SNEGSKA (reference sequence).